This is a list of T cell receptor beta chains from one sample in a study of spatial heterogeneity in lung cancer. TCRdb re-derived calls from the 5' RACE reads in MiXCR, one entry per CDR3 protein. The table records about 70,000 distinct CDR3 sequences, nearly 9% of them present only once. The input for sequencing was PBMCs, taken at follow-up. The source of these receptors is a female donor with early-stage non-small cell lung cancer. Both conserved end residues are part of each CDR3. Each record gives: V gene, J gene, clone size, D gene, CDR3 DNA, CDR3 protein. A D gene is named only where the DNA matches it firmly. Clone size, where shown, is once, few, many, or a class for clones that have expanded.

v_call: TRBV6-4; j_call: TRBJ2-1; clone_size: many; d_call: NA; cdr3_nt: TGTGCCAGCAGTGTCACTAGCTCGGGCTCCTACAATGAGCAGTTCTTC; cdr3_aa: CASSVTSSGSYNEQFF
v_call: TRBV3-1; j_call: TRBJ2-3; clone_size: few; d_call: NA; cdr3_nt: TGTGCCAGCAGCCAAGATTACGCTAGCACAGATACGCAGTATTTT; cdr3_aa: CASSQDYASTDTQYF
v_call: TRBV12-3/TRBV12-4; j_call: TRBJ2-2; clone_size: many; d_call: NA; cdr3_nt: TGTGCCAGCAGTTTGGCGGACATGAACACCGGGGAGCTGTTTTTT; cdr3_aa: CASSLADMNTGELFF
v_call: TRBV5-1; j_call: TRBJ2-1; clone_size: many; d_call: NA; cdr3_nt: TGCGCCAGCAGCTTAGAAGACAATGAGCAGTTCTTC; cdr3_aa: CASSLEDNEQFF
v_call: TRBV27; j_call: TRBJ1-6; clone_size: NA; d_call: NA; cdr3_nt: TGTGCCAGCAGTCTCCGGGAAAACTATTCACCCCTCCACTTT; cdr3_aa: CASSLRENYSPLHF
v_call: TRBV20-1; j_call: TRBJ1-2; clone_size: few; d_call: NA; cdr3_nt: TGCAGTGCTAGGAGGGCGGGGGCCTATGGCTACACCTTC; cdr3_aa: CSARRAGAYGYTF
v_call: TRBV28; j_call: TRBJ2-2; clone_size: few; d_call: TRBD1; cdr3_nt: TGTGCCAGCAGGGGGTTCGCCGACAGGGTTCGTACCGGGGAGCTGTTTTTT; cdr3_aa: CASRGFADRVRTGELFF
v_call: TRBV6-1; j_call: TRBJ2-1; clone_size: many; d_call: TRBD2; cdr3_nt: TGTGCCAGCAGTGAATGGCTAGCGGTATACAATGAGCAGTTCTTC; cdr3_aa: CASSEWLAVYNEQFF
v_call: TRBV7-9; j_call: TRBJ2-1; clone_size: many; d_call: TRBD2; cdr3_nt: TGTGCCAGCAGCCTGGGACTAGCGGGAGTGGATGAGCAGTTCTTC; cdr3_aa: CASSLGLAGVDEQFF
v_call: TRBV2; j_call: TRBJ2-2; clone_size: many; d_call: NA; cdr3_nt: TGTGCCAGCACCATTAGACCCGCCTCGACCGGGGAGCTGTTTTTT; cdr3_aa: CASTIRPASTGELFF
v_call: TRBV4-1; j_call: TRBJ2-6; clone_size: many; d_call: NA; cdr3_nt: TGCGCCAGCAGCCAAGGCAGCCAACTCTCTGGGGCCAACGTCCTGACTTTC; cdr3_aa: CASSQGSQLSGANVLTF
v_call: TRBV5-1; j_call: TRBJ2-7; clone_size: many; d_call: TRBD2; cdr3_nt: TGCGCCAGCAGCCCCGGGACTAGCGGGCTCTACGAGCAGTACTTC; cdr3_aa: CASSPGTSGLYEQYF
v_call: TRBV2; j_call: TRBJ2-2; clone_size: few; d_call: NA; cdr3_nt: TGTGCCAGCCATCCGGAGAACACCGGGGAGCTGTTTTTT; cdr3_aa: CASHPENTGELFF
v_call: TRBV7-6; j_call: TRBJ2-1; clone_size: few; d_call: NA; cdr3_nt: TGTGCCAGCAGCGCCCAGGACATCTACAATGAGCAGTTCTTC; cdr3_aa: CASSAQDIYNEQFF
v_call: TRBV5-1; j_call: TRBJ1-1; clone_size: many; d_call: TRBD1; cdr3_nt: TGCGCCAGCAGCACCGACAGGGTAGGCACTGAAGCTTTCTTT; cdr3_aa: CASSTDRVGTEAFF
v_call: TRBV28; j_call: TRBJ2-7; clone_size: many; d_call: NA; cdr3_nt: TGTGCCAGCAGTTTGGGGGCGGAAGCCTACGAGCAGTACTTC; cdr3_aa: CASSLGAEAYEQYF
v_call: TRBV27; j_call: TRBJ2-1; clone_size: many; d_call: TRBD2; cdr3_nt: TGTGCCAGCATGTTTTATAGCGGGAGGGCCTATCCCTACAATGAGCAGTTCTTC; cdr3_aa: CASMFYSGRAYPYNEQFF
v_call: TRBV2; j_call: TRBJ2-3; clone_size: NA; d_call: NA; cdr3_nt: TGTGCCAGCAGCTTCTATACCTCTAGCACAGATACGCAGTATTTT; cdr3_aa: CASSFYTSSTDTQYF
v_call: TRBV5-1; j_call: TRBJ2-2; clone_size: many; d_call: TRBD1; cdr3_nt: TGCGCCAGCAGCTTGGCCGACAGGGGAAGAGACACCGGGGAGCTGTTTTTT; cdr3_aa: CASSLADRGRDTGELFF
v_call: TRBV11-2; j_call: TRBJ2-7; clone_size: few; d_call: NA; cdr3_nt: TGTGCCAGCAGCTTAGATGCATACGAGCAGTACTTC; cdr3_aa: CASSLDAYEQYF
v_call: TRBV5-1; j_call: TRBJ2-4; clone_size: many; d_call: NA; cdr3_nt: TGCGCCAGCAGCTTGGACAAAAACATTCAGTACTTC; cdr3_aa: CASSLDKNIQYF
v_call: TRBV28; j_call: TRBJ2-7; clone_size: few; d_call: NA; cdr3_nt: TGTGCCAGCACTGTCGGGGAGGCCGAGCAGTACTTC; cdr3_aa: CASTVGEAEQYF
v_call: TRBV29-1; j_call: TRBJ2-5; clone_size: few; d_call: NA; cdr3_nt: TGCAGCGTTGAACTGATGGAGACCCAGTACTTC; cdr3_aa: CSVELMETQYF
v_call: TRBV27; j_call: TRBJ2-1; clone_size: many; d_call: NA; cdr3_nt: TGTGCCAGCAGTTTTGGGGGACACAACAATGAGCAGTTCTTC; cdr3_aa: CASSFGGHNNEQFF
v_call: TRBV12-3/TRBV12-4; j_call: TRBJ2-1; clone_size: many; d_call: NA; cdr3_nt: TGTGCCAGCAGTGCAGGGGGAGGACCCGACAATGAGCAGTTCTTC; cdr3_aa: CASSAGGGPDNEQFF
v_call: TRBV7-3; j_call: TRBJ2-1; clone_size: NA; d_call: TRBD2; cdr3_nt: TGTGCCAGCAGCCGACGGACTAGCGGGCTTTACAATGAGCAGTTCTTC; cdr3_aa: CASSRRTSGLYNEQFF
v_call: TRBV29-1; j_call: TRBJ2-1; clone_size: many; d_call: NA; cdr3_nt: TGCAGCGTTACCGCAGGGCCTTACAATGAGCAGTTCTTC; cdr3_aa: CSVTAGPYNEQFF
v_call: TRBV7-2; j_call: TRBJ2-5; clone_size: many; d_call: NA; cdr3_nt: TGTGCCAGCACCCGGTTCAGGGTGGGGGAGACCCAGTACTTC; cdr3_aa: CASTRFRVGETQYF
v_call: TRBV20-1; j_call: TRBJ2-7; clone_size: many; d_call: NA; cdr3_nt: TGCAGTGCTAGAGTCAGGGTGAAAAACTCCTACGAGCAGTACTTC; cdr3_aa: CSARVRVKNSYEQYF
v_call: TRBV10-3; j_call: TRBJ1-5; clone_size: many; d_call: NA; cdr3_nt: TGTGCCATCAGTGAGGGCCCTAATCAGCCCCAGCATTTT; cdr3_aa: CAISEGPNQPQHF
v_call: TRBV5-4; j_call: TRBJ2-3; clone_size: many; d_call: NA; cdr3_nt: TGTGCCAGCAGCCCCCAGTATAGCACAGATACGCAGTATTTT; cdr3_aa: CASSPQYSTDTQYF
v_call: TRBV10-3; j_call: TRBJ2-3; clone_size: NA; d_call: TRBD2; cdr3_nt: TGTGCCATCAGTGAGTCCTCCTCCGGGACTAGCGGGAGCACAGATACGCAGTATTTT; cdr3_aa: CAISESSSGTSGSTDTQYF
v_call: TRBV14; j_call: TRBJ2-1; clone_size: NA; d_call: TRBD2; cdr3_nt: TGTGCCAGCAGCCAACAAAATGGACTAGCACGTTCGCAGTTCTTC; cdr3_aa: CASSQQNGLARSQFF